This TCR beta chain was identified in a study of T cell responses to AZD1222 COVID-19 vaccine. The CDR3 has 13 residues. Trimming left V 3 bases short and J 9 bases short, with 12 bases between. With respect to this clone: Its antigen is unidentified.

Sequencing was performed with immunoSEQ multiplex PCR; in TCRdb, only in-frame clones are kept and a portion is missing. The sample records roughly 50,000 clones, 89% being singletons. Study results and caveats: Repertoires were collected only later (after the peak T cell response had occurred). The donor cohort was predominantly white British with a female majority, and clonal diversity may have been underestimated. Spike was spanned by vaccine-associated CD4 TCRs, with dominance at 160-218 and 743-854.

The TCR comes from an adult who received the AZD1222 COVID-19 vaccine. The source was peripheral blood, collected 28 days after the second AZD1222 dose. This chain connects TRBV12-3 or TRBV12-4 to TRBJ2-1; D is possibly TRBD2 (5 bases). Here the CDR3 reads CASSFRHGVEQFF. In DNA form, the CDR3 reads TGTGCCAGCAGTTTCCGCCACGGGGTTGAGCAGTTCTTC.